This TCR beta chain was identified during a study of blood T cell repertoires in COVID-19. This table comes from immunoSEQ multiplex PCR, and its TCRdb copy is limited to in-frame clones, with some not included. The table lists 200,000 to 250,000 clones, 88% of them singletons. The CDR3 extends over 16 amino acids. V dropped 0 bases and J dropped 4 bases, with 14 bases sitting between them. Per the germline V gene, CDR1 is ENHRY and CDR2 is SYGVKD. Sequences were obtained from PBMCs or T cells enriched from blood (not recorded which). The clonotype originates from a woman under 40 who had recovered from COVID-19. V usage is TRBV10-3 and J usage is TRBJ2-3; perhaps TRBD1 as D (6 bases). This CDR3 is CAISESKAGAADTQYF. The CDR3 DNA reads TGTGCCATCAGTGAGTCGAAGGCAGGGGCGGCAGATACGCAGTATTTT.